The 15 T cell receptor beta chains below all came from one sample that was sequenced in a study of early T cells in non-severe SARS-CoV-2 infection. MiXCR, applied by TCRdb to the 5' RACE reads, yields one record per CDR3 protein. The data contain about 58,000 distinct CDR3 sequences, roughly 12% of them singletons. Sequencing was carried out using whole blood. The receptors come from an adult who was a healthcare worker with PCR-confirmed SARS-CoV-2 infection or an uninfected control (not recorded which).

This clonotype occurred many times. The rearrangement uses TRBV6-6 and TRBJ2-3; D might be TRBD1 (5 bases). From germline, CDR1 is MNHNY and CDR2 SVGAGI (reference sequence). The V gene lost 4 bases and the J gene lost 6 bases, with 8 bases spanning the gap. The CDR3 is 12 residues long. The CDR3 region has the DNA TGTGCCAGCAGTTCCTCAGGGGATACGCAGTATTTT. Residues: CASSSSGDTQYF.

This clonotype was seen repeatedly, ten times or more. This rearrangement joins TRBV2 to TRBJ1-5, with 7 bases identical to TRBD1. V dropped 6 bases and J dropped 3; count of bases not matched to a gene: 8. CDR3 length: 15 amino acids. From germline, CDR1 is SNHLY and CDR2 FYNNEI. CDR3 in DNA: TGTGCCAGCAGCGAGAGGACAGGAGTCAATCAGCCCCAGCATTTT. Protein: CASSERTGVNQPQHF.

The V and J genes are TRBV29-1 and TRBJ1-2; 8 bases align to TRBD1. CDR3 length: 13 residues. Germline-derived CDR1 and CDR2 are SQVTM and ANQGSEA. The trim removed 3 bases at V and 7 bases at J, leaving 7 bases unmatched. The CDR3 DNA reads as TGCAGCGTTGATAACAGGGGGACAGCTGGCTACACCTTC. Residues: CSVDNRGTAGYTF. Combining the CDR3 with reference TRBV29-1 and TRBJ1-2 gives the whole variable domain SAVISQKPSRDICQRGTSLTIQCQVDSQVTMMFWYRQQPGQSLTLIATANQGSEATYESGFVIDKFPISRPNLTFSTLTVSNMSPEDSSIYLCSVDNRGTAGYTFGSGTRLTVV.

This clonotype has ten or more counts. CDR3 DNA: TGTGCCAGTAGTTACAATGAGCAGTTCTTC. This translates into CASSYNEQFF. This chain uses TRBV7-9 with TRBJ2-1; D uncertain. Trimming stripped 9 bases from V and 4 bases from J, with 4 bases between. Germline CDR1 SEHNR, CDR2 FQNEAQ (reference sequence). This CDR3 is 10 amino acids long.

CDR3 region: CASSPWGSPTDTQYF. CDR3 nucleotides: TGTGCCAGCAGTCCTTGGGGCTCTCCCACAGATACGCAGTATTTT. J is TRBJ2-3 and V is TRBV28, with TRBD1 as a possible D gene (5 bases). The CDR3 loop spans 15 amino acids. Germline V gene lookup returns CDR1 MDHEN and CDR2 SYDVKM. V was shortened by 5 bases and J by 2 bases, with 14 bases between the two germline ends.

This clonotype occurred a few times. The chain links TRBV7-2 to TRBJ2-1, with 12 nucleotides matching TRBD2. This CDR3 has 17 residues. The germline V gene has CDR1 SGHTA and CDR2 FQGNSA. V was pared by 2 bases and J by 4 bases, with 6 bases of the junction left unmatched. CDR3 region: CASSLPSGRALYNEQFF. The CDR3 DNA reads TGTGCCAGCAGCTTACCTAGCGGGAGGGCTCTATACAATGAGCAGTTCTTC. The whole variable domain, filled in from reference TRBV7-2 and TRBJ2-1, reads GAGVSQSPSNKVTEKGKDVELRCDPISGHTALYWYRQSLGQGLEFLIYFQGNSAPDKSGLPSDRFSAERTGGSVSTLTIQRTQQEDSAVYLCASSLPSGRALYNEQFFGPGTRLTVL.

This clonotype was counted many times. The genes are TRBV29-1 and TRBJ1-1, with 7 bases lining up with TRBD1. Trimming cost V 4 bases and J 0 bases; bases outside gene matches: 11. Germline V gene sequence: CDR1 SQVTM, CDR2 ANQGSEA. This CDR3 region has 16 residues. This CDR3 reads CSVVGGATGLNTEAFF. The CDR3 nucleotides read TGCAGCGTTGTGGGGGGTGCGACAGGGTTGAACACTGAAGCTTTCTTT.

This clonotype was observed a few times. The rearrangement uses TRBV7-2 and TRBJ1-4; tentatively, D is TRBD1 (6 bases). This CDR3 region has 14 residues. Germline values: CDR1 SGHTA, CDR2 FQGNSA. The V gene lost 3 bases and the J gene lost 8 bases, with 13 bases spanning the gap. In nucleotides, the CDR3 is TGTGCCAGCAGCTTGCAGGGGATGGGAGAAAAACTGTTTTTT. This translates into CASSLQGMGEKLFF.

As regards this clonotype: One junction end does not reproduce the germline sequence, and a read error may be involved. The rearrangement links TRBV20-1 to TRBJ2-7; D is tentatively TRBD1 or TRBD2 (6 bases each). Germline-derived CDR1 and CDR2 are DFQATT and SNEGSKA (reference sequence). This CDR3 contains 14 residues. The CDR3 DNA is TGTAGTGCTAGAGATCGGAAGGGGGGTTACGAGCAGTACTTC. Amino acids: CSARDRKGGYEQYF.

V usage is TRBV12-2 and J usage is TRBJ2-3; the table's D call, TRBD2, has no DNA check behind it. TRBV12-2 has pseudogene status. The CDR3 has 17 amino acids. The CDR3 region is CASRLASGRASMDTQYF. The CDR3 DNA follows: TGTGCAAGTCGCTTGGCAAGCGGGAGGGCCTCCATGGATACGCAGTATTTT.

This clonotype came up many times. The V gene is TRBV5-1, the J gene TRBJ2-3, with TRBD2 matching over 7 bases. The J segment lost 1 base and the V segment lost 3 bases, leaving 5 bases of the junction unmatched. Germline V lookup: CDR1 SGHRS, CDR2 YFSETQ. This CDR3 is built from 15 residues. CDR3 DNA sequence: TGCGCCAGCAGCTACAGCGGGGATGGCACAGATACGCAGTATTTT. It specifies CASSYSGDGTDTQYF.

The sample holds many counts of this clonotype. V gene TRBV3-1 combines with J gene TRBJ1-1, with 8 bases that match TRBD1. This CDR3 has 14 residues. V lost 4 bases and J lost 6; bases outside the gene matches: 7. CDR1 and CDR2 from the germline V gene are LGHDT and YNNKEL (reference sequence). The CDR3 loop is CASSRSTGEAEAFF. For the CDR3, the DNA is TGTGCCAGCAGCCGGTCGACAGGGGAAGCTGAAGCTTTCTTT.

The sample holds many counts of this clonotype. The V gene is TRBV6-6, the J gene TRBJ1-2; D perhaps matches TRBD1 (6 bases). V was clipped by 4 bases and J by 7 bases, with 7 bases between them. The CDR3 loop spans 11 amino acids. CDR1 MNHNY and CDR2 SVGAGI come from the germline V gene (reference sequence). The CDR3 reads CASSLDSGYTF. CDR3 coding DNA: TGTGCCAGCAGTTTGGACAGTGGCTACACCTTC.

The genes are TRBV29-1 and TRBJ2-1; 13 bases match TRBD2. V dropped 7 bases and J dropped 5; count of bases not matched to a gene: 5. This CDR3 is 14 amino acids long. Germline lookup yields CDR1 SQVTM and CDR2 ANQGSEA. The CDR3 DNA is TGCAGCGGGCGAGGACTAGCGGGAGACAATGAGCAGTTCTTC. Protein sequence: CSGRGLAGDNEQFF.

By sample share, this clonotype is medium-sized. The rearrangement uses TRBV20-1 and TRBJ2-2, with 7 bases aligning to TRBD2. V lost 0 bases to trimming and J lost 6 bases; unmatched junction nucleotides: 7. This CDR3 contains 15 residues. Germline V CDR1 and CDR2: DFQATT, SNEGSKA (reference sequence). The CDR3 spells CSARESGKGSGELFF. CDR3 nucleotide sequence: TGCAGTGCTAGAGAGAGCGGGAAGGGGTCCGGGGAGCTGTTTTTT.